This entry is about one T cell receptor (beta chain). Germline V gene sequence: CDR1 SGDLS, CDR2 YYNGEE. Deletions cut 0 bases from V and 9 bases from J, with 10 bases between. This CDR3 has 14 residues. Original methodology: How many nucleated cells were present was estimated from reference gene primer amplification. TCRdb keeps only in-frame clones here, not all; method: immunoSEQ multiplex PCR. The V and J calls and clone size come from that table; D and trimming were worked out from the DNA. The sample yields a few hundred thousand clones, 60% to 85% seen once. The data were obtained in a study of blood T cell repertoires in COVID-19. Study details: The study drew acute and convalescent COVID-19 samples from the United States, Italy and Spain. From T cells, B-cell-depleted T cells, or PBMCs came the material, which was cDNA or gDNA.

Sequenced: peripheral blood. The clonotype comes from a woman aged 70-85 years with acute or convalescent COVID-19. This chain joins TRBV9 and TRBJ1-6; unclear D gene. The CDR3 DNA reads TGTGCCAGCAGCGTAGAAGGAGTTACTTCACCCCTCCACTTT. This gives the protein CASSVEGVTSPLHF.